This is a list of T cell receptor beta chains from one sample in a study of T cells in Graves' hyperthyroidism and ophthalmopathy. TCRdb ran MiXCR on the multiplex PCR reads and lists one entry per CDR3 protein. The sample lists about 210,000 distinct CDR3 sequences; approximately 17% were seen once. What was sequenced was blood. The receptor set was obtained from a man between 45 and 60 years old with Graves' hyperthyroidism. Both conserved end residues are part of each CDR3. A D gene is named only where the DNA matches it firmly. Clone size is given for some rows only: seen once, a few or many times, or a class if the clone is expanded.

many,TRBV7-2,-,TRBJ2-5,CASSLWMDTQETQYF,TGTGCCAGCAGCTTATGGATGGATACTCAAGAGACCCAGTACTTC
many,TRBV19,TRBD2,TRBJ2-1,CASSIHPKIAGGPHEQFF,TGTGCCAGTAGTATCCACCCAAAAATAGCGGGAGGGCCCCATGAGCAGTTCTTC
-,TRBV5-1,-,TRBJ2-1,CASSSLARSYNEQFF,TGCGCCAGCAGCTCTCTAGCGCGTTCCTACAATGAGCAGTTCTTC
-,TRBV7-9,-,TRBJ2-3,CASSFKVTDTQYF,TGTGCCAGCAGCTTTAAGGTCACAGATACGCAGTATTTT
-,TRBV27,-,TRBJ1-2,CASSSLRDLNYGYTF,TGTGCCAGCAGTTCCTTAAGGGACCTTAACTATGGCTACACCTTC
-,TRBV5-6,TRBD1,TRBJ2-7,CASSLRSGTGLDEQYF,TGTGCCAGCAGCTTACGATCAGGGACAGGGTTGGACGAGCAGTACTTC
few,TRBV5-1,TRBD1,TRBJ2-7,CASSLGDSDYEQYF,TGCGCCAGCAGCTTGGGGGACAGCGACTACGAGCAGTACTTC
-,TRBV4-3,-,TRBJ1-1,CASSPDRPKAFF,TGCGCCAGCAGCCCAGACAGACCCAAAGCTTTCTTT
many,TRBV3-1,-,TRBJ2-1,CASRHRELGSYNEQFF,TGTGCCAGCAGGCACAGGGAGTTGGGCTCCTACAATGAGCAGTTCTTC
few,TRBV27,TRBD2,TRBJ2-4,CASSLGYLAGGRAKNIQYF,TGTGCCAGCAGTTTGGGTTACCTAGCGGGAGGAAGAGCCAAAAACATTCAGTACTTC
-,TRBV10-3,TRBD1,TRBJ1-6,CAISSDRGGNSPLHF,TGTGCCATCAGTTCGGACAGGGGGGGGAATTCACCCCTCCACTTT
many,TRBV15,-,TRBJ2-5,CATSRGWETQYF,TGTGCCACCAGCAGAGGATGGGAGACCCAGTACTTC
few,TRBV10-3,TRBD1,TRBJ1-6,CAISKDRTGSPLHF,TGTGCCATCAGCAAGGACAGGACGGGATCACCCCTCCACTTT
-,TRBV3-1,TRBD2,TRBJ2-1,CASSLETSRRNEQFF,TGTGCCAGCAGTTTAGAGACTAGCCGGAGAAATGAGCAGTTCTTC
few,TRBV20-1,-,TRBJ1-2,CSARRPLRDGYTF,TGCAGTGCTAGAAGGCCCCTTCGGGATGGCTACACCTTC
many,TRBV11-3,-,TRBJ2-3,CASSLNSGGVTDTQYF,TGTGCCAGCAGCTTAAATTCTGGGGGAGTTACAGATACGCAGTATTTT
few,TRBV2,-,TRBJ2-1,CASSDSYDEQFF,TGTGCCAGCAGTGATTCGTACGATGAGCAGTTCTTC
once,TRBV4-1,-,TRBJ2-4,CASSGRDCTIAKNIQYF,TGCGCCAGCAGCGGCCGGGACTGTACTATAGCCAAAAACATTCAGTACTTC
many,TRBV28,-,TRBJ2-5,CASSPDLDQETQYF,TGTGCCAGCAGCCCCGACTTGGACCAAGAGACCCAGTACTTC
-,TRBV4-1,-,TRBJ1-5,CASSQVLGGKGQPQHF,TGCGCCAGCAGCCAAGTCCTAGGGGGGAAGGGTCAGCCCCAGCATTTT
-,TRBV6-1,-,TRBJ1-4,CASSPKGTWNEKLFF,TGTGCCAGCAGTCCAAAAGGGACATGGAATGAAAAACTGTTTTTT
-,TRBV25-1,TRBD2,TRBJ2-1,CASSPTPREDWAYDEQFF,TGTGCCAGCAGTCCGACCCCTCGGGAGGACTGGGCCTACGATGAGCAGTTCTTC
-,TRBV5-1,-,TRBJ2-3,CASSLAGVHTDTQYF,TGCGCCAGCAGCTTGGCCGGGGTCCACACAGATACGCAGTATTTT
-,TRBV5-4,-,TRBJ1-1,CASSLPGPMTTEAFF,TGTGCCAGCAGCTTGCCAGGGCCAATGACCACTGAAGCTTTCTTT
few,TRBV24-1,-,TRBJ2-1,CATSVGGPYNEQFF,TGTGCCACCAGTGTCGGGGGGCCCTACAATGAGCAGTTCTTC
many,TRBV30,-,TRBJ2-7,CAWSVLSYEQYF,TGTGCCTGGAGTGTACTCAGCTACGAGCAGTACTTC
few,TRBV12-3/TRBV12-4,TRBD1,TRBJ2-2,CASSIGTGSTGELFF,TGTGCCAGCAGTATAGGGACAGGGAGCACCGGGGAGCTGTTTTTT
many,TRBV28,-,TRBJ2-7,CASRNLDGAYEQYF,TGTGCCAGCAGAAACTTGGACGGCGCCTACGAGCAGTACTTC
few,TRBV28,TRBD1,TRBJ1-2,CASSSAGTGVGYTF,TGTGCCAGCAGTTCCGCCGGGACAGGGGTTGGCTACACCTTC
many,TRBV12-3/TRBV12-4,TRBD2,TRBJ2-1,CASISNGGNEQFF,TGTGCCAGCATTTCTAACGGGGGGAATGAGCAGTTCTTC
many,TRBV12-3/TRBV12-4,TRBD1,TRBJ2-7,CASSHRGRGSYEQYF,TGTGCCAGCAGTCACAGGGGCAGGGGCTCCTACGAGCAGTACTTC
many,TRBV7-3,TRBD1,TRBJ2-3,CASSPDRGQDTQYF,TGTGCCAGCAGCCCGGACAGGGGGCAGGATACGCAGTATTTT
-,TRBV6-1,-,TRBJ1-6,CASSEISGNSPLHF,TGTGCCAGCAGTGAAATCAGTGGGAATTCACCCCTCCACTTT
many,TRBV6-1,TRBD2,TRBJ2-7,CASSKGTSGTYEQYF,TGTGCCAGCAGTAAGGGGACTAGCGGGACGTACGAGCAGTACTTC
many,TRBV20-1,-,TRBJ2-7,CSAPDQRARYVQYF,TGCAGTGCTCCCGACCAGCGGGCGCGGTATGTGCAGTACTTC
many,TRBV7-2,TRBD1,TRBJ2-1,CASSKGQGAPNEQFF,TGTGCCAGCAGCAAGGGACAGGGGGCCCCCAATGAGCAGTTCTTC
-,TRBV6-1,-,TRBJ1-3,CATKRGGSSGNTIYF,TGTGCCACCAAAAGAGGGGGATCGAGTGGAAACACCATATATTTT
many,TRBV5-1,-,TRBJ2-1,CASSLWQSNEQFF,TGCGCCAGCAGCTTGTGGCAGTCAAATGAGCAGTTCTTC
-,TRBV5-1,-,TRBJ2-5,CASSLGARIETQYF,TGCGCCAGCAGCTTGGGGGCCCGGATCGAGACCCAGTACTTC
-,TRBV12-3/TRBV12-4,-,TRBJ2-1,CASSLGPREQFF,TGTGCCAGCAGCCTCGGACCCCGTGAGCAGTTCTTC
many,TRBV28,-,TRBJ1-3,CASGGVYSGNTIYF,TGTGCCAGCGGCGGTGTTTACTCTGGAAACACCATATATTTT
few,TRBV5-5,-,TRBJ2-5,CASSFWGLQETQYF,TGTGCCAGCAGCTTCTGGGGGCTCCAAGAGACCCAGTACTTC
many,TRBV2,-,TRBJ1-5,CASQTDYQPQHF,TGTGCCAGTCAAACAGACTATCAGCCCCAGCATTTT
-,TRBV6-4,-,TRBJ2-1,CASSANPYNEQFF,TGTGCCAGCAGTGCGAACCCCTACAATGAGCAGTTCTTC
many,TRBV20-1,-,TRBJ2-7,CSENHRIRTYEQYF,TGCAGTGAAAACCACAGAATCCGGACCTACGAGCAGTACTTC
-,TRBV5-5,TRBD2,TRBJ2-1,CASSLGPSGSWNEQFF,TGTGCCAGCAGCTTGGGGCCTAGCGGGAGTTGGAATGAGCAGTTCTTC
-,TRBV5-4,TRBD1,TRBJ1-1,CASSQMRGQGVSAEAFF,TGTGCCAGCAGCCAAATGCGGGGACAGGGGGTGTCAGCTGAAGCTTTCTTT
-,TRBV20-1,TRBD1,TRBJ2-3,CSAEIQGKSTDTQYF,TGCAGTGCTGAAATACAGGGGAAAAGTACAGATACGCAGTATTTT